The T cell receptor beta chain under discussion was sequenced for a study of cytomegalovirus exposure and HLA in healthy donors. Study-wide results and caveats: The study reported that TCR beta sequences accurately predicted HLA-A and HLA-B alleles in most subjects.

The primer mix had 60 Vbeta and 13 Jbeta primers. The table came from immunoSEQ multiplex PCR; TCRdb's copy has only in-frame clones and leaves some out. This sample yields roughly 100,000 clones, of which roughly three quarters are seen a single time; 1.5% to 2% belongs to the top ten. In germline, CDR1 is SGHVS, CDR2 FNYEAQ. The germline V and J ends were trimmed by 2 bases and 8 bases, with 10 bases remaining between them. This CDR3 has 13 residues. Details on this clone: Antigen specificity is unknown.

This chain uses TRBV7-6 with TRBJ2-1, with a weak D call TRBD2 (6 bases). The material sequenced was PBMCs. The receptor comes from a woman in her 40s in good health and CMV-seronegative. The CDR3 loop is CASSLTPGDEQFF. CDR3 coding DNA: TGTGCCAGCAGCTTAACTCCGGGAGATGAGCAGTTCTTC. Using reference TRBV7-6 and TRBJ2-1 for the parts outside the CDR3, the full variable domain is GAGVSQSPRYKVTKRGQDVALRCDPISGHVSLYWYRQALGQGPEFLTYFNYEAQQDKSGLPNDRFSAERPEGSISTLTIQRTEQRDSAMYRCASSLTPGDEQFFGPGTRLTVL.